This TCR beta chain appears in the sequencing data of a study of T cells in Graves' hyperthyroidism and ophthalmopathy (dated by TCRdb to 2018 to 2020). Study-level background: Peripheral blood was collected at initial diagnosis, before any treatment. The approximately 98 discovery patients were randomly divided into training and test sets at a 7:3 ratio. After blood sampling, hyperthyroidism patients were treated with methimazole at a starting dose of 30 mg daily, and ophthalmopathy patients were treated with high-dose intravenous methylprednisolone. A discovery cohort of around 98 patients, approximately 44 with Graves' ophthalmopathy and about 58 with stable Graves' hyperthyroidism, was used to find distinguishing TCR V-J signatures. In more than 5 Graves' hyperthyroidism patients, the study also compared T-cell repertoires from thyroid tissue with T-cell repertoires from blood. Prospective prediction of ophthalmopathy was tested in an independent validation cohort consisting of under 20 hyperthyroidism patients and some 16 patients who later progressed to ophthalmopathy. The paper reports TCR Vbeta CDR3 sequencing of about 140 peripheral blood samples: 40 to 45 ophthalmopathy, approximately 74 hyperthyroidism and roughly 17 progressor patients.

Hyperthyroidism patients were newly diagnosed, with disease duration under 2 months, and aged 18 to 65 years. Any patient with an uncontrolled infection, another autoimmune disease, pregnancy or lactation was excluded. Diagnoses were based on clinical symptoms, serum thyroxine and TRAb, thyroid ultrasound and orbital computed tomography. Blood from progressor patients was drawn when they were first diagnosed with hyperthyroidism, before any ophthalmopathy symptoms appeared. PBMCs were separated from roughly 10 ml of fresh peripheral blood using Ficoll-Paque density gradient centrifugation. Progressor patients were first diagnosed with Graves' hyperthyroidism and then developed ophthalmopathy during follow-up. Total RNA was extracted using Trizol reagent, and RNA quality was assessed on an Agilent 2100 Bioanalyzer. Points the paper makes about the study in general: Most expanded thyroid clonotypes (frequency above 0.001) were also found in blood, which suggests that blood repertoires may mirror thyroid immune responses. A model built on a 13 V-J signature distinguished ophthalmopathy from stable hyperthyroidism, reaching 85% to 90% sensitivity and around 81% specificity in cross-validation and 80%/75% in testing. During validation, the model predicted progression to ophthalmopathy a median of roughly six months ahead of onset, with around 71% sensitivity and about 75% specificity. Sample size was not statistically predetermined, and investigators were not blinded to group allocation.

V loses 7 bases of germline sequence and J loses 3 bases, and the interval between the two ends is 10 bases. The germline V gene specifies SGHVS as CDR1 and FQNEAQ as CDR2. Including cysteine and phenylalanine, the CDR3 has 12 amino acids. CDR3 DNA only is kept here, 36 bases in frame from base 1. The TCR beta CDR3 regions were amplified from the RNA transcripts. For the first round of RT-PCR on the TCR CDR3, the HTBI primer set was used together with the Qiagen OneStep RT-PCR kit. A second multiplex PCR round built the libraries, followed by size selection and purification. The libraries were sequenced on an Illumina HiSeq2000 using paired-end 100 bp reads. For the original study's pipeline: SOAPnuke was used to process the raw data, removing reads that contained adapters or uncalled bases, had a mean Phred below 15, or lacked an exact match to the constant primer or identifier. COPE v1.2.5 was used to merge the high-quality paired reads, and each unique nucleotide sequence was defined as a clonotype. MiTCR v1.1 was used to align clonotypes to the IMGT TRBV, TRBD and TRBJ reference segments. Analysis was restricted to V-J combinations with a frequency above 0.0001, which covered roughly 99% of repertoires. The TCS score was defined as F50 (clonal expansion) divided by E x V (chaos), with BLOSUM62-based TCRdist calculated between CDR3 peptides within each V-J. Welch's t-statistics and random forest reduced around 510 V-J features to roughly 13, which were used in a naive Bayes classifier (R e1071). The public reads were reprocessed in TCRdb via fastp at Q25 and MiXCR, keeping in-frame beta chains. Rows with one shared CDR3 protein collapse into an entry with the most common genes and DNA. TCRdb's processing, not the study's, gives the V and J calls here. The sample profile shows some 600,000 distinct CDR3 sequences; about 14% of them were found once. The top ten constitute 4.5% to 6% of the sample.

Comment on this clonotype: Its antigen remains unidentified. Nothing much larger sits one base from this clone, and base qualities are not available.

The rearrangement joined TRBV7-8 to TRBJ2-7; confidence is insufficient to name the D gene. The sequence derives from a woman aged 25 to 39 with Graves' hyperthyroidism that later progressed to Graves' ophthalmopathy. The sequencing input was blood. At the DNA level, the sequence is TGTGCCAGCACCGGACGGAGCTACGAGCAGTACTTC. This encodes CASTGRSYEQYF.